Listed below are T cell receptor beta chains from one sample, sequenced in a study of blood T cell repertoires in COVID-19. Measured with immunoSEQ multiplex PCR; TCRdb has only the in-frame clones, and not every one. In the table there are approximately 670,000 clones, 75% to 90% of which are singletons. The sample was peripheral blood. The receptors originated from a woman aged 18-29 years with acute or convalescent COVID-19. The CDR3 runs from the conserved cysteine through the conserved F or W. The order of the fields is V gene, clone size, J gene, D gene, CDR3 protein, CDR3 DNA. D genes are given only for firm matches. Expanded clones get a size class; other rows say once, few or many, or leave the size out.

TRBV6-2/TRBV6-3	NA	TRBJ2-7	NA	CASSYSRVGTYEQYF	TGTGCCAGCAGTTACTCCAGGGTGGGAACTTACGAGCAGTACTTC
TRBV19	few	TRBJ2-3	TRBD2	CASSIQAGGGADTQYF	TGTGCCAGTAGTATTCAAGCGGGCGGGGGGGCAGATACGCAGTATTTT
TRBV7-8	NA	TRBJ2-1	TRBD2	CASSLVGSGVPNEQFF	TGTGCCAGCAGCTTAGTGGGTAGCGGGGTTCCAAATGAGCAGTTCTTC
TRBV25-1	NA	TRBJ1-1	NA	CASSDYGGGAEAFF	TGTGCCAGCAGCGATTACGGGGGGGGAGCTGAAGCTTTCTTT
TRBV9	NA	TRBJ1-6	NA	CASSPHTGLTSPLHF	TGTGCCAGCAGCCCCCACACAGGATTGACCTCACCCCTCCACTTT
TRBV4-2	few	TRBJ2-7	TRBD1	CASSQDSRGGQGWYEQYF	TGTGCCAGCAGCCAAGATTCGCGGGGAGGACAGGGTTGGTACGAGCAGTACTTC
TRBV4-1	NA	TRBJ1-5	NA	CASSPGFRNQPQHF	TGCGCCAGCAGCCCAGGGTTTCGTAATCAGCCCCAGCATTTT
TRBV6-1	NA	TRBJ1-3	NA	CASSEAKSGSRRNTIYF	TGTGCCAGCAGTGAAGCAAAATCGGGAAGTCGTAGAAACACCATATATTTT
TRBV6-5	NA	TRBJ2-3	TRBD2	CASSQRGGDTQYF	TGTGCCAGCAGTCAGCGGGGGGGGGATACGCAGTATTTT
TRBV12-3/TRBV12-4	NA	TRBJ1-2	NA	CASSLAMLYGYTF	TGTGCCAGCAGTTTAGCCATGCTATATGGCTACACCTTC
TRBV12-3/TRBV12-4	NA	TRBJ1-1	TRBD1	CASTSRTGPEAFF	TGTGCCAGCACCTCCCGGACAGGGCCTGAAGCTTTCTTT
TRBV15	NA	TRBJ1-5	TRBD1	CATSRERTGPPQPQHF	TGTGCCACCAGCAGAGAAAGGACAGGGCCCCCTCAGCCCCAGCATTTT
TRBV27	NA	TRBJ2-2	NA	CASSPTGTRGFSNTGELFF	TGTGCCAGCAGTCCTACCGGGACACGGGGATTTTCGAACACCGGGGAGCTGTTTTTT
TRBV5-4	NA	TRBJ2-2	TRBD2	CASSLNSGGPTGELFF	TGTGCCAGCAGCTTGAATAGCGGGGGGCCAACCGGGGAGCTGTTTTTT